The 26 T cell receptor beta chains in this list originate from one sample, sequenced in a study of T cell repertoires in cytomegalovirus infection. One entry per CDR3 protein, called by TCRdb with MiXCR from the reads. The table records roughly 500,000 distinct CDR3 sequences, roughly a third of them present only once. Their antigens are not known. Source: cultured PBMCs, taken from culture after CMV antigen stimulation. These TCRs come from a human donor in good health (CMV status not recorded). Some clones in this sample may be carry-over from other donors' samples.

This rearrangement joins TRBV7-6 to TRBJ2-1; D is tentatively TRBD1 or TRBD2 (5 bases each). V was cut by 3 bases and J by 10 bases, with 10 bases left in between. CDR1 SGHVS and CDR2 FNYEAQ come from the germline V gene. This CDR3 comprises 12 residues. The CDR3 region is CASSFRDGEQFF. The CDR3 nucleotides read TGTGCCAGCAGCTTTCGGGACGGCGAGCAGTTCTTC.

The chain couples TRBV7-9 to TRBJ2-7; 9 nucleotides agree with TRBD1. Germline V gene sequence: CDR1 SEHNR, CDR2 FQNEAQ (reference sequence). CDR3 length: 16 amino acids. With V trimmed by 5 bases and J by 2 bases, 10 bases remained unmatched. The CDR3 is CASSGEVRTGAYEQYF. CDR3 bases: TGTGCCAGCAGCGGAGAGGTCCGGACAGGGGCCTACGAGCAGTACTTC.

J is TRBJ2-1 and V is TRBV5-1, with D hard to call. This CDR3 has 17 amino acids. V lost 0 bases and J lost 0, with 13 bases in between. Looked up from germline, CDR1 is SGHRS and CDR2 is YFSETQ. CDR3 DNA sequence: TGCGCCAGCAGCTTGGAATACGGCCTAAGCTCCTACAATGAGCAGTTCTTC. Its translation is CASSLEYGLSSYNEQFF.

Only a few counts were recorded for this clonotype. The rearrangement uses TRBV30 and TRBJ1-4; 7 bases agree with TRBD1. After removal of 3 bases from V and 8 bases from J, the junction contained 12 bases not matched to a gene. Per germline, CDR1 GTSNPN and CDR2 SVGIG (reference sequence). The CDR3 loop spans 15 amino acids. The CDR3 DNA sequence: TGTGCCTGGAGCAAGGCATCAGGGGGAGAAGAAAAACTGTTTTTT. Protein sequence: CAWSKASGGEEKLFF.

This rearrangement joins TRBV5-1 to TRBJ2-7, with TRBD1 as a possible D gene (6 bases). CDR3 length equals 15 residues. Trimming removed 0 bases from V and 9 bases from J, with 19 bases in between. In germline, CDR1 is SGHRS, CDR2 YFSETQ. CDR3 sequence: CASSLGTEPSSVQYV. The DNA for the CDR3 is TGCGCCAGCAGCTTGGGGACAGAACCTTCCTCGGTGCAGTACGTC.

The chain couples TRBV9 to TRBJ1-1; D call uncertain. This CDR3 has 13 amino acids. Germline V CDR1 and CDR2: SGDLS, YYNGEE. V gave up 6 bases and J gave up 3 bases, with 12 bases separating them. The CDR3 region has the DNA TGTGCCAGCACCATGAGGGTTGACACTGAAGCTTTCTTT. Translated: CASTMRVDTEAFF. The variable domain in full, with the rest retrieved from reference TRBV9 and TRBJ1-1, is DSGVTQTPKHLITATGQRVTLRCSPRSGDLSVYWYQQSLDQGLQFLIQYYNGEERAKGNILERFSAQQFPDLHSELNLSSLELGDSALYFCASTMRVDTEAFFGQGTRLTVV.

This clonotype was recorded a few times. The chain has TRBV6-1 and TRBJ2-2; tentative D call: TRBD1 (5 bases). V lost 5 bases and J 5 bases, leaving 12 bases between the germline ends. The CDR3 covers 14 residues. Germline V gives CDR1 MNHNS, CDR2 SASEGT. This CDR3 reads CASSYRQLTGELFF. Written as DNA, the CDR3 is TGTGCCAGCAGTTATCGACAGTTGACCGGGGAGCTGTTTTTT.

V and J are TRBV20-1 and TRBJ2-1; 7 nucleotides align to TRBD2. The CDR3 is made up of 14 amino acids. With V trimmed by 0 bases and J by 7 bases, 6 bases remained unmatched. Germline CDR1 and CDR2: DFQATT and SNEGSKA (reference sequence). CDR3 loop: CSAREGGFRNEQFF. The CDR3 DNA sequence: TGCAGTGCTAGAGAGGGAGGGTTTCGGAATGAGCAGTTCTTC.

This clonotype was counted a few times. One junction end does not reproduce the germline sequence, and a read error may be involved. As DNA, the CDR3 is TGTGCTAGCAGTCCTTCCTTTAACACTGAAGCTTTCTTT. This sequence encodes CASSPSFNTEAFF. This chain connects TRBV7-7 to TRBJ1-1, with D uncertain. The CDR3 runs 13 residues. The V gene's germline CDR1 is SSHAT and CDR2 FNYEAQ (reference sequence).

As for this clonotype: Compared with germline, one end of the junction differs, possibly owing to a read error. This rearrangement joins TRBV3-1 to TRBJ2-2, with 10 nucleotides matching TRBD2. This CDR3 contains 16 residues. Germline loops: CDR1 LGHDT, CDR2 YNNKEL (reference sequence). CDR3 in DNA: TGTGCCAGCAGCTATAGGACTAGCGGAAACACCGGGGAACTGTTTTTT. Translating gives CASSYRTSGNTGELFF.

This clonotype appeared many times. Here the CDR3 reads CASSLRPTGQGNRGTYEQYF. The DNA of the CDR3 is TGTGCCAGCAGCTTACGGCCAACGGGACAGGGTAATAGGGGTACCTACGAGCAGTACTTC. The gene calls are TRBV7-2 and TRBJ2-7; 9 nucleotides line up with TRBD1. The CDR3 covers 20 residues. V shed 2 bases and J 2 bases; nucleotides not matched to a gene: 19. CDR1 and CDR2 from the germline V gene are SGHTA and FQGNSA.

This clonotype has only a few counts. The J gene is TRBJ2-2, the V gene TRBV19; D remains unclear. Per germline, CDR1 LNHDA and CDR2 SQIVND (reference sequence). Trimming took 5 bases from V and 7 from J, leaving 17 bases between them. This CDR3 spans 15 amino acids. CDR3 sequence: CASSGGMGFDGELFF. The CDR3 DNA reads TGTGCCAGTAGTGGTGGTATGGGGTTCGACGGGGAGCTGTTTTTT.

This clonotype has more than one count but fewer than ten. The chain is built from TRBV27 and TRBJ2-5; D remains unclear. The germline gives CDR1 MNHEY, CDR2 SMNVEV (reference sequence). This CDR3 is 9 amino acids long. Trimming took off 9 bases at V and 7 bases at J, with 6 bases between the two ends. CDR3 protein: CASWVTQYF. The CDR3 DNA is TGTGCCAGTTGGGTGACCCAGTACTTC.

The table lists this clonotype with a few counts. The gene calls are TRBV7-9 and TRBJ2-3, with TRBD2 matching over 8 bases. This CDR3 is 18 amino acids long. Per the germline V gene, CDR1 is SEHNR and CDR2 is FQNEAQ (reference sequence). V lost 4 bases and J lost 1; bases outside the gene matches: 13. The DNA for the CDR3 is TGTGCCAGCAGCTACCTGGAAACGGGAGGGCCGGGCACAGATACGCAGTATTTT. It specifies CASSYLETGGPGTDTQYF.

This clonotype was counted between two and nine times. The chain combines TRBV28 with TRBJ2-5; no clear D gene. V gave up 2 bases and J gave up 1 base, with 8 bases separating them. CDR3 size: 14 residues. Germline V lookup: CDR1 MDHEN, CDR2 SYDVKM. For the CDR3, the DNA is TGTGCCAGCAGTTTAACTTGGAGCCAAGAGACCCAGTACTTC. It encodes CASSLTWSQETQYF. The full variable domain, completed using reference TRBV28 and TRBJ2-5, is DVKVTQSSRYLVKRTGEKVFLECVQDMDHENMFWYRQDPGLGLRLIYFSYDVKMKEKGDIPEGYSVSREKKERFSLILESASTNQTSMYLCASSLTWSQETQYFGPGTRLLVL.

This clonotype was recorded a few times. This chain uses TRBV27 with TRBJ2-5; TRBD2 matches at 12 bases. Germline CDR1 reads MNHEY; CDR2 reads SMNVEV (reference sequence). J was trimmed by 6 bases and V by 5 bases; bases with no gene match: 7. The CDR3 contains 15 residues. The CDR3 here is CASSSRTSGKKTQYF. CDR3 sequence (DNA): TGTGCCAGCAGTAGCCGGACTAGCGGGAAGAAGACCCAGTACTTC.

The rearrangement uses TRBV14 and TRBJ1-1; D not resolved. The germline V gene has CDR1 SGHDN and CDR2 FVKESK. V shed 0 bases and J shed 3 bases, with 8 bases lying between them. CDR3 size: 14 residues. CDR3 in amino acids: CASSQEGLYTEAFF. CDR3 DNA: TGTGCCAGCAGCCAAGAGGGTCTATACACTGAAGCTTTCTTT.

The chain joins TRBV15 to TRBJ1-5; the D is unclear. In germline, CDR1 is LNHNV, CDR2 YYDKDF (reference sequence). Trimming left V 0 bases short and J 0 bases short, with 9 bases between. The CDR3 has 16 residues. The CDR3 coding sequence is TGTGCCACCAGCAGAGATATAACCTATAGCAATCAGCCCCAGCATTTT. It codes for CATSRDITYSNQPQHF.

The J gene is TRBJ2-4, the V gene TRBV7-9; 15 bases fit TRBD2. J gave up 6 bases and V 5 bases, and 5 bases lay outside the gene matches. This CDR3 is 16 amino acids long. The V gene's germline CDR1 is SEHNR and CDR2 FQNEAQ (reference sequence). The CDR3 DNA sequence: TGTGCCAGCAGCGGACTAGCGGGAGGGCCGGGAAACATTCAGTACTTC. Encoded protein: CASSGLAGGPGNIQYF.

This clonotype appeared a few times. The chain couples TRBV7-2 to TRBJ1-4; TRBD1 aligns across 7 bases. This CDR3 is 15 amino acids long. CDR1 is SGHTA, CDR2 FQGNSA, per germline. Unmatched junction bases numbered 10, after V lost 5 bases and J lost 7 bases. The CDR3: CASSLRQGGAEKLFF. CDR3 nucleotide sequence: TGTGCCAGCAGCCTCAGACAGGGCGGGGCTGAAAAACTGTTTTTT.

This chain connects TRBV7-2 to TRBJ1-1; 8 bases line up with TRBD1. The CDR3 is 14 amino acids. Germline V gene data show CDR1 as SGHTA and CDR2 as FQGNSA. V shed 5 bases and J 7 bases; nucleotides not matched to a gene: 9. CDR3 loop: CASSQDRGWGEAFF. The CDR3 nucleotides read TGTGCCAGCAGCCAAGACAGGGGATGGGGTGAAGCTTTCTTT. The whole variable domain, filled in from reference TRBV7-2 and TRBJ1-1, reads GAGVSQSPSNKVTEKGKDVELRCDPISGHTALYWYRQSLGQGLEFLIYFQGNSAPDKSGLPSDRFSAERTGGSVSTLTIQRTQQEDSAVYLCASSQDRGWGEAFFGQGTRLTVV.

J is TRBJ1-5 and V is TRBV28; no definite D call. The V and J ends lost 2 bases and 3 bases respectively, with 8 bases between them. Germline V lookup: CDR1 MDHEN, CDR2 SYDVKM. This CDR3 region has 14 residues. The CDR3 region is CASSLSQFNQPQHF. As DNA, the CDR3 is TGTGCCAGCAGTTTAAGTCAGTTCAATCAGCCCCAGCATTTT.

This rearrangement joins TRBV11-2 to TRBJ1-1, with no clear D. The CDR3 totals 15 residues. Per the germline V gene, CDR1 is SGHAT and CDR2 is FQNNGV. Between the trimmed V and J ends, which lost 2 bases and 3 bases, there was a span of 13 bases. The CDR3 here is CASSLFARGDTEAFF. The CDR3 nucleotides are TGTGCCAGCAGCTTATTCGCCCGTGGCGACACTGAAGCTTTCTTT.

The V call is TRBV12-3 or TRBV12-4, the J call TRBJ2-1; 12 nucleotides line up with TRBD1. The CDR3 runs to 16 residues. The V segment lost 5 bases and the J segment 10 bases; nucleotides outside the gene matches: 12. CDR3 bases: TGTGCCAGCAGTCCCTCCGGGACAGGGGGCCGGGGGGAGCAGTTCTTC. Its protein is CASSPSGTGGRGEQFF.

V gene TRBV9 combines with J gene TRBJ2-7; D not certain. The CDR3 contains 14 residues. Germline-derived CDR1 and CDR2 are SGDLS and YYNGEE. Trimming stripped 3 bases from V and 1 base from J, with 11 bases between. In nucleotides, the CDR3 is TGTGCCAGCAGCGCCCAAGTGTCGTCCTACGAGCAGTACTTC. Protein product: CASSAQVSSYEQYF.

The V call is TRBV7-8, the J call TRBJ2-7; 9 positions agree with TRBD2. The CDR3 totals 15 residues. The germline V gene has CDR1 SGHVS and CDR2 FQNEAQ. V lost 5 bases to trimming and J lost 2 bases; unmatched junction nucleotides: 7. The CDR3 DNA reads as TGTGCCAGCAGCGGACGAGGCGGGAGGGCCTACGAGCAGTACTTC. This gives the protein CASSGRGGRAYEQYF.